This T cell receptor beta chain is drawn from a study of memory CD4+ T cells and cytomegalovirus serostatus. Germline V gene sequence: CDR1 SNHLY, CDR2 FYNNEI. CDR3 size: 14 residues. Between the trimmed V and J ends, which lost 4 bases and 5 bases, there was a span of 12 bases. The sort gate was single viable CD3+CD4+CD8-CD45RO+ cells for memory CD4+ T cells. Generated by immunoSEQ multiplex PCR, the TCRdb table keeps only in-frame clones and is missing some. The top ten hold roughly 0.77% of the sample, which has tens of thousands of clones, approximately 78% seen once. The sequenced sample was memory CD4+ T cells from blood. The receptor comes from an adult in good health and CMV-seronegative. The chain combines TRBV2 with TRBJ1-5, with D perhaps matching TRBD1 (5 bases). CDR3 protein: CASSGGRQYQPQHF. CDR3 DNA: TGTGCCAGCAGTGGGGGGAGACAGTATCAGCCCCAGCATTTT.